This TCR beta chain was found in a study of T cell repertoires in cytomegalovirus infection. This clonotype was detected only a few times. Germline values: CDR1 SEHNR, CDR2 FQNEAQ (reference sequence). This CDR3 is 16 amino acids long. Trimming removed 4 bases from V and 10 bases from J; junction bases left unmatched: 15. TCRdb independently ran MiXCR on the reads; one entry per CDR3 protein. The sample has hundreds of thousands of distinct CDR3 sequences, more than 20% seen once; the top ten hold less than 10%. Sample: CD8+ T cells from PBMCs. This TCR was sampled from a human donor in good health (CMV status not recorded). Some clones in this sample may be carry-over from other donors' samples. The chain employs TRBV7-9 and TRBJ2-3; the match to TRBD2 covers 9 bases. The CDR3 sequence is CASSSPGLATEGAQYF. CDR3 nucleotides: TGTGCCAGCAGCTCTCCGGGACTAGCAACAGAAGGGGCGCAGTATTTT.